The 21 T cell receptor beta chains in this list originate from one sample, sequenced in a study of blood T cell repertoires in COVID-19 (dated by TCRdb to 2019 to 2021). The library was produced with the immunoSEQ multiplex PCR assay. TCRdb's version of the immuneACCESS table is confined to in-frame rearrangements and falls short of the full clone set. An unresolved V gene accounts for under half of the shortfall where checked; the remainder is of unknown origin. The sample records 100,000 to 110,000 clones, around four fifths of which are singletons. Roughly 12% of the sample comes from the top ten. Source material: peripheral blood. The receptors derive from a woman in her 70s with acute or convalescent COVID-19.

This clone was detected once. V gene TRBV6-4 combines with J gene TRBJ1-6; D is unclear. Germline CDR1 and CDR2: MRHNA and SNTAGT. V dropped 6 bases and J dropped 9 bases, with 15 bases sitting between them. There are 14 residues in the CDR3. The chain's CDR3 is CASRGRILGSPLHF. The CDR3 DNA reads as TGTGCCAGCAGAGGAAGGATCCTAGGTTCACCCCTCCACTTT.

The chain recombines TRBV24-1 with TRBJ2-3, with a tentative D call TRBD1 (7 bases). The germline CDR1 and CDR2 sequences are KGHDR and SFDVKD. The CDR3 covers 16 residues. V lost 4 bases and J 0 bases, leaving 13 bases between the germline ends. The CDR3 DNA is TGTGCCACCAGTGACGTGACAGGGACTAGCACAGATACGCAGTATTTT. Its translation: CATSDVTGTSTDTQYF.

This sequence joins TRBV20-1 and TRBJ1-2; TRBD1 might be the D (5 bases). In germline, CDR1 is DFQATT, CDR2 SNEGSKA (reference sequence). The CDR3 totals 11 residues. Trimming took 7 bases from V and 5 from J, leaving 11 bases between them. The CDR3, as DNA: TGCAGTGAACAGGTTCTTTATGGCTACACCTTC. This sequence encodes CSEQVLYGYTF.

V usage is TRBV2 and J usage is TRBJ1-5, with 9 positions matching TRBD1. V shed 5 bases and J 6 bases; nucleotides not matched to a gene: 14. This CDR3 comprises 17 residues. Germline CDR1 and CDR2: SNHLY and FYNNEI. The CDR3 bases are TGTGCCAGCAGTCTCCGTTTAGGGACAGGGACGATTCAGCCCCAGCATTTT. This codes for CASSLRLGTGTIQPQHF.

The genes are TRBV29-1 and TRBJ1-1; TRBD1 is a possible D gene (6 bases). This CDR3 is built from 14 residues. Per the germline V gene, CDR1 is SQVTM and CDR2 is ANQGSEA. V lost 6 bases to trimming and J lost 0 bases, with 14 bases between them. DNA for the CDR3: TGCAGCGTGGCGGGGGCACAAATGAACACTGAAGCTTTCTTT. It is translated as CSVAGAQMNTEAFF.

The chain recombines TRBV5-1 with TRBJ1-1; D call uncertain. Deletions cut 0 bases from V and 6 bases from J, with 9 bases between. The CDR3 extends over 13 amino acids. CDR1 is SGHRS, CDR2 YFSETQ, per germline. This CDR3 reads CASSLAGYSEAFF. As DNA, the CDR3 is TGCGCCAGCAGCTTGGCGGGGTACTCTGAAGCTTTCTTT.

The chain has TRBV7-2 and TRBJ2-5; 9 nucleotides match TRBD2. The junction had 4 bases not matched to a gene; V was cut back by 1 base and J by 4 bases. The germline V gene has CDR1 SGHTA and CDR2 FQGNSA. The CDR3 sequence is 15 residues long. The DNA of the CDR3 is TGTGCCAGCAGCTTAGTAGCGGGGGCGCTAGAGACCCAGTACTTC. Translating it yields CASSLVAGALETQYF.

This clone appeared a few times. The chain is built from TRBV6-5 and TRBJ2-3; TRBD1 is a possible D gene (6 bases). Trimming removed 5 bases from V and 3 bases from J, with 12 bases in between. CDR1 MNHEY and CDR2 SVGAGI come from the germline V gene. This CDR3 region has 14 residues. The DNA of the CDR3 is TGTGCCAGCAGTAACCTGCAGGGGACAGATACGCAGTATTTT. As protein: CASSNLQGTDTQYF.

The chain uses TRBV6-1 and TRBJ2-7; D is possibly TRBD2 (5 bases). The length of the CDR3 is 12 residues. Trimming took 1 base from V and 5 from J, leaving 6 bases between them. The V gene's germline CDR1 is MNHNS and CDR2 SASEGT. The CDR3 region is CASSEGRNEQYF. CDR3 DNA sequence: TGTGCCAGCAGTGAAGGGAGGAACGAGCAGTACTTC.

The gene calls are TRBV5-4 and TRBJ2-3; 10 bases agree with TRBD2. Germline V gene sequence: CDR1 SGHNT, CDR2 YYREEE (reference sequence). V shed 10 bases, J shed 2 bases, and the junction held 10 bases outside the gene matches. The CDR3 is made up of 15 amino acids. This CDR3 reads CAGKSGGVTTDTQYF. The CDR3 bases are TGTGCCGGGAAGAGCGGGGGGGTTACCACAGATACGCAGTATTTT.

The chain has TRBV19 and TRBJ1-5; TRBD1 might be the D (6 bases). The germline CDR1 and CDR2 sequences are LNHDA and SQIVND (reference sequence). V lost 7 bases to trimming and J lost 2 bases, with 18 bases between them. The CDR3 sequence is 16 residues long. The CDR3 sequence: CASNPGGGRGNQPQHF. CDR3 nucleotides: TGTGCCAGTAACCCCGGAGGGGGGAGGGGCAATCAGCCCCAGCATTTT.

The chain couples TRBV5-6 to TRBJ2-7; TRBD2 matches at 12 bases. This CDR3 is 13 amino acids long. From germline, CDR1 is SGHDT and CDR2 YYEEEE. After removal of 4 bases from V and 7 bases from J, the junction contained 3 bases not matched to a gene. CDR3 sequence (DNA): TGTGCCAGCAGCCTAGGACTAGCGGGGGAGCAGTACGTC. Translated: CASSLGLAGEQYV.

This clone was found a few times. V is TRBV28 and J is TRBJ2-5; possible D gene TRBD2, 6 bases. The germline gives CDR1 MDHEN, CDR2 SYDVKM. Trimming cost V 7 bases and J 5 bases, with 14 bases left between them. The CDR3 spans 13 residues. The CDR3 coding sequence is TGTGCCAGCACCCGGGCGGGGATGGAGACCCAGTACTTC. This translates into CASTRAGMETQYF.

J is TRBJ2-1 and V is TRBV19, with 13 bases lining up with TRBD2. CDR3 size: 15 residues. From germline, CDR1 is LNHDA and CDR2 SQIVND (reference sequence). The V and J ends lost 8 bases and 4 bases, in that order; junction bases with no gene match: 5. Here the CDR3 DNA reads TGTGCCAGTTGGACTAGCGGGGGTACTTACAATGAGCAGTTCTTC. Translating gives CASWTSGGTYNEQFF.

This clone was seen only a few times. V usage is TRBV5-1 and J usage is TRBJ1-4; TRBD1 matches at 8 bases. The V gene's germline CDR1 is SGHRS and CDR2 YFSETQ. The CDR3 runs to 14 residues. J gave up 7 bases and V 2 bases, and 4 bases lay outside the gene matches. CDR3 sequence: CASSFGQGGEKLFF. CDR3 nucleotides: TGCGCCAGCAGCTTCGGACAGGGCGGTGAAAAACTGTTTTTT.

This clone has a count of ten or more. The chain links TRBV14 to TRBJ1-2, with 8 positions matching TRBD1. The CDR3 is made up of 14 amino acids. With V trimmed by 4 bases and J by 8 bases, 9 bases remained unmatched. From germline, CDR1 is SGHDN and CDR2 FVKESK. The CDR3 nucleotides are TGTGCCAGCAGCCCGGACAGGGCAAGGAAAGGCTACACCTTC. It codes for CASSPDRARKGYTF.

This chain connects TRBV7-2 to TRBJ1-1; D is unclear. The CDR3 loop spans 14 amino acids. Trimming removed 0 bases at V and 0 bases at J, with 5 bases between. Germline values: CDR1 SGHTA, CDR2 FQGNSA. CDR3 loop: CASSLAQMNTEAFF. The CDR3 DNA is TGTGCCAGCAGCTTAGCGCAGATGAACACTGAAGCTTTCTTT.

The chain's CDR3 is CATSDHTSHGYTF. The CDR3, as DNA: TGTGCCACCAGTGATCATACATCCCATGGCTACACCTTC. The chain is built from TRBV24-1 and TRBJ1-2; D gene uncertain. The germline V gene has CDR1 KGHDR and CDR2 SFDVKD. Trimming left V 3 bases short and J 6 bases short, with 10 bases between. This CDR3 has 13 amino acids.

This rearrangement joins TRBV29-1 to TRBJ1-2; unclear D gene. Germline lookup yields CDR1 SQVTM and CDR2 ANQGSEA. The CDR3 sequence is 11 residues long. Trimming removed 7 bases from V and 3 bases from J, with 9 bases in between. Here the CDR3 reads CSATHYYGYTF. DNA for the CDR3: TGCAGCGCCACACATTACTATGGCTACACCTTC.

The gene calls are TRBV10-3 and TRBJ1-3; 12 bases align to TRBD1. The CDR3 is 14 residues long. Germline CDR1 and CDR2: ENHRY and SYGVKD. The V gene end was trimmed by 6 bases and the J gene end by 8 bases; junction bases not matched to a gene: 5. CDR3 loop: CAISRDRGQDTIYF. The CDR3 DNA follows: TGTGCCATCAGCAGGGACAGGGGGCAGGACACCATATATTTT.

The chain couples TRBV5-1 to TRBJ2-7; 11 bases fit TRBD1. Germline V gene data show CDR1 as SGHRS and CDR2 as YFSETQ. V lost 4 bases, J lost 3 bases, and 9 bases stayed unmatched. The CDR3 loop spans 16 amino acids. In DNA form, the CDR3 reads TGCGCCAGCAGCCCGGGGACAGGGGGATTACACTACGAGCAGTACTTC. Amino acid sequence: CASSPGTGGLHYEQYF.